This TCR beta chain was obtained from a study of blood T cells in healthy people across ages. Trimming removed 7 bases at V and 2 bases at J, with 14 bases between. CDR3 size: 14 residues. The authors isolated at least 7 million PBMCs per sample. Alongside a J-beta primer mix, a sample-barcoded 5' primer served in a second PCR lasting about 7 to 12 cycles. From the 5' RACE reads, TCRdb called clonotypes with MiXCR, one entry per CDR3 protein. The repertoire holds around 700,000 distinct CDR3 sequences, with roughly 25% as singletons. Separately, the same data were catalogued under a study of T cells of mothers and their children. That source reports: Detection yielded no persistent microchimeric T cell clones.

The sample comprised blood. J is TRBJ1-1 and V is TRBV12-3 or TRBV12-4; no reliable D call. The sequence derives from a boy aged 5 to 17 in good health. CDR3 DNA: TGTGCCAGCATCCGCTCCGTCAGTAACACTGAAGCTTTCTTT. The encoded protein is CASIRSVSNTEAFF.